Below, 8 T cell receptor beta chains from the same sample are listed, as sequenced in a study of T cells in Graves' hyperthyroidism and ophthalmopathy. It was RNA transcripts that yielded the amplified TCR beta CDR3 regions. First-round RT-PCR with HTBI primers amplified the TCR CDR3 region. TCRdb called the multiplex PCR reads again in MiXCR, with one record for every CDR3 protein. The sample has more than 500,000 distinct CDR3 sequences, 15% to 20% seen once. The sequencing input was blood. Receptor source: a woman in her thirties with Graves' hyperthyroidism.

This clonotype was counted only a few times. V usage is TRBV28 and J usage is TRBJ1-4, with D unresolved. Trimming removed 8 bases from V and 4 bases from J, with 14 bases in between. This CDR3 has 14 amino acids. Germline loops: CDR1 MDHEN, CDR2 SYDVKM. As DNA, the CDR3 is TGTGCCAGCTCCGAGGGAACTCTTAATGAAAAACTGTTTTTT. Translation gives CASSEGTLNEKLFF.

This clonotype was recorded a few times. The V gene is TRBV20-1, the J gene TRBJ1-5, with a possible D match to TRBD1 (6 bases). CDR1 and CDR2 (germline): DFQATT, SNEGSKA (reference sequence). The CDR3 is 14 residues long. V lost 6 bases and J 1 base, leaving 13 bases between the germline ends. The CDR3: CSAFGGRSNQPQHF. The CDR3 DNA reads TGCAGTGCCTTTGGGGGCCGGAGCAATCAGCCCCAGCATTTT.

A word on this clonotype: This may arise from a read error, as a much more abundant clone is one base away. V gene TRBV20-1 combines with J gene TRBJ2-3; D unclear. CDR1 and CDR2 (germline): DFQATT, SNEGSKA (reference sequence). The CDR3 spans 13 residues. The CDR3 sequence is CGARPRGTDTQYF. The CDR3 coding sequence is TGCGGTGCTAGACCCCGTGGGACAGATACGCAGTATTTT.

Ten or more counts support this clonotype. This rearrangement joins TRBV28 to TRBJ1-6; D not resolved. Germline V gives CDR1 MDHEN, CDR2 SYDVKM. CDR3 length: 13 amino acids. Between the trimmed V and J ends, which lost 4 bases and 7 bases, there was a span of 8 bases. The DNA for the CDR3 is TGTGCCAGCAGTTCCGTGTGGAATTCACCCCTCCACTTT. Protein sequence: CASSSVWNSPLHF.

In its sample, this clonotype was seen many times. This sequence joins TRBV6-1 and TRBJ1-2; D is unresolved. Deletions cut 7 bases from V and 5 bases from J, with 14 bases between. This CDR3 comprises 13 residues. CDR1 MNHNS and CDR2 SASEGT come from the germline V gene. The CDR3 loop reads CASIGGAQYGYTF. The DNA of the CDR3 is TGTGCCAGCATCGGAGGAGCTCAATATGGCTACACCTTC.

This clonotype was seen ten or more times. The gene calls are TRBV18 and TRBJ2-1; 7 bases are shared with TRBD1. Germline V gene data show CDR1 as KGHSH and CDR2 as LQKENI. The CDR3 loop spans 15 amino acids. Losses at the gene ends were 2 bases for V and 4 bases for J; bases not matched to a gene: 5. The CDR3 region is CASSPLPRGYNEQFF. For the CDR3, the DNA is TGTGCCAGCTCACCATTGCCCAGGGGGTACAATGAGCAGTTCTTC.

Regarding this clonotype: A much bigger clone sits one base away, suggesting this may be a read error. V usage is TRBV12-3 or TRBV12-4 and J usage is TRBJ2-1; D is tentatively TRBD1 or TRBD2 (5 bases each). CDR3 size: 17 residues. The CDR3 DNA sequence: TGTGCCAGCAGTTTAGGGGGGTGGGATAACTCCTACGATGAGCAGTTCTTC. It translates to CASSLGGWDNSYDEQFF.

At least ten counts were recorded for this clonotype. The chain employs TRBV3-1 and TRBJ2-3; 11 bases are shared with TRBD2. From germline, CDR1 is LGHDT and CDR2 YNNKEL (reference sequence). V lost 7 bases and J lost 2; bases outside the gene matches: 2. The CDR3 sequence is 14 residues long. This CDR3 is CASTLAGATDTQYF. The CDR3 bases are TGTGCCAGCACACTAGCGGGGGCCACAGATACGCAGTATTTT.